This passage covers 27 T cell receptor beta chains from one sample sequenced in a study of T cell repertoires in cytomegalovirus infection. No antigen is known for these receptors. TCRdb analysed the reads with MiXCR anew, one entry per CDR3 protein. The sample yields 200,000 to 250,000 distinct CDR3 sequences, less than 50% seen once. Here the sequenced sample was CD8+ T cells from cultured PBMCs, taken from culture after CMV antigen stimulation. These TCRs come from a human donor in good health (CMV status not recorded). Some clones in this sample may be carry-over from other donors' samples.

This clonotype was observed at least ten times. The V and J genes are TRBV7-6 and TRBJ1-1; 11 positions agree with TRBD1. J lost 5 bases, V lost 5 bases, and 7 bases had no gene match. This CDR3 is 15 amino acids long. Per germline, CDR1 SGHVS and CDR2 FNYEAQ. The CDR3 nucleotides read TGTGCCAGCAGCGAGACGGGACAGGGGGGAACTGAAGCTTTCTTT. Protein product: CASSETGQGGTEAFF.

The chain carries TRBV12-3 or TRBV12-4 and TRBJ2-5; D ambiguous. Trimming took 5 bases from V and 2 from J, leaving 12 bases between them. The CDR3 loop spans 14 amino acids. The CDR3 region has the DNA TGTGCCAGCAGTCCCGGTATTGGGCAAGAGACCCAGTACTTC. Its translation: CASSPGIGQETQYF.

J is TRBJ2-7 and V is TRBV6-2 or TRBV6-3; no clear D gene. Looked up from germline, CDR1 is MNHEY and CDR2 is SVGEGT. V lost 8 bases, J lost 0 bases, and 17 bases lay in between. The CDR3 contains 15 residues. The CDR3 sequence is CASAVGDHSSYEQYF. The CDR3 bases are TGTGCCAGCGCAGTGGGTGATCATAGCTCCTACGAGCAGTACTTC.

This chain connects TRBV27 to TRBJ2-7, with TRBD1 identical over 7 bases. CDR1 and CDR2 from the germline V gene are MNHEY and SMNVEV (reference sequence). Trimming at V came to 2 bases and at J to 5 bases, leaving 9 bases not matched to a gene. The CDR3 has 15 amino acids. DNA of the CDR3: TGTGCCAGCAGTTTACGGGGACAGAGGAACGACGAGCAGTACTTC. This codes for CASSLRGQRNDEQYF.

This clonotype has at least ten counts. The chain links TRBV7-2 to TRBJ2-2; TRBD1 might be the D (5 bases). There are 15 residues in the CDR3. Trimming shortened V by 1 base and J by 7 bases, and 13 bases separated the two germline ends. The V gene's germline CDR1 is SGHTA and CDR2 FQGNSA. This CDR3 reads CASSLGNRRYGELFF. CDR3 sequence (DNA): TGTGCCAGCAGCTTAGGGAACAGGCGCTACGGGGAGCTGTTTTTT.

V is TRBV12-3 or TRBV12-4 and J is TRBJ1-2; D unclear. The V gene lost 8 bases and the J gene lost 4 bases, with 8 bases spanning the gap. The CDR3 spans 11 residues. DNA for the CDR3: TGTGCCAGCCACGCCGCCTATGGCTACACCTTC. Protein: CASHAAYGYTF.

CDR3 nucleotides: TGTGCCAGCAGCTTAGCGCGGCGAGCTCAAGAGACCCAGTACTTC. Its protein product is CASSLARRAQETQYF. V gene TRBV7-9 combines with J gene TRBJ2-5; no firm D call. V was shortened by 0 bases and J by 2 bases, with 10 bases between the two germline ends. The germline CDR1 and CDR2 sequences are SEHNR and FQNEAQ (reference sequence). The CDR3 is 15 amino acids.

The chain uses TRBV7-6 and TRBJ2-6; D call uncertain. From germline, CDR1 is SGHVS and CDR2 FNYEAQ. CDR3 length: 16 residues. V was trimmed by 4 bases and J by 2 bases, leaving 12 bases between them. The CDR3 spells CASSSQSRAGANVLTF. In DNA, the CDR3 is TGTGCCAGCAGCTCTCAATCCAGAGCTGGGGCCAACGTCCTGACTTTC.

V gene TRBV7-3 combines with J gene TRBJ1-1; possibly TRBD1 for D (5 bases). CDR3 size: 13 residues. Germline V gene data show CDR1 as SGHTA and CDR2 as FQGTGA. Trimming pared 1 base from V and 4 bases from J, leaving 7 bases between. The CDR3 nucleotides read TGTGCCAGCAGCTTAAATGGGGGCACTGAAGCTTTCTTT. Translation gives CASSLNGGTEAFF.

A note on this clonotype: A much larger clone sits a single nucleotide away, making a read error possible. This sequence joins TRBV27 and TRBJ1-1; 8 nucleotides match TRBD1. The CDR3 runs to 14 residues. V shed 6 bases, J shed 1 base, and the junction held 4 bases outside the gene matches. Looked up from germline, CDR1 is MNHEY and CDR2 is SMNVEV (reference sequence). The CDR3 sequence: CASRQQGGNTEAFF. As DNA, the CDR3 is TGTGCCAGCAGACAACAGGGGGGGAACACTGAAGCTTTCTTT.

Only a few counts were recorded for this clonotype. The chain is built from TRBV7-3 and TRBJ1-4, with 7 bases aligning to TRBD1. The CDR3 sequence is 16 residues long. From germline, CDR1 is SGHTA and CDR2 FQGTGA. Trimming took 4 bases from V and 0 from J; bases not matched to a gene: 5. The CDR3 DNA follows: TGTGCCAGCAGCTCCGGGACAGCAGCAACTAATGAAAAACTGTTTTTT. Amino acid sequence: CASSSGTAATNEKLFF.

V is TRBV20-1 and J is TRBJ1-4; D might be TRBD1 (5 bases). Germline lookup yields CDR1 DFQATT and CDR2 SNEGSKA (reference sequence). CDR3 length equals 15 residues. The ends were cut back, 1 base at V and 8 bases at J, with 17 bases in the middle. CDR3 region: CSARGPGPLKEKLFF. CDR3 nucleotides: TGCAGTGCTAGAGGGCCAGGGCCTCTGAAAGAAAAACTGTTTTTT.

This clonotype was seen only a few times. This chain connects TRBV19 to TRBJ2-5; 10 bases fit TRBD2. This CDR3 has 16 residues. Trimming took 5 bases from V and 6 from J; bases not matched to a gene: 12. Per the germline V gene, CDR1 is LNHDA and CDR2 is SQIVND (reference sequence). Here the CDR3 reads CASSSNLAGEGKTQYF. The CDR3 nucleotides read TGTGCCAGTAGTTCGAACCTAGCGGGAGAGGGAAAGACCCAGTACTTC.

V gene TRBV7-8 combines with J gene TRBJ1-6; 7 nucleotides agree with TRBD1. The germline gives CDR1 SGHVS, CDR2 FQNEAQ. The CDR3 length is 14 residues. The trim removed 1 base at V and 10 bases at J, leaving 4 bases unmatched. The CDR3 is CASSLGGGGSPLHF. CDR3 sequence (DNA): TGTGCCAGCAGCTTAGGAGGGGGCGGATCACCCCTCCACTTT.

The rearrangement joins TRBV20-1 to TRBJ1-1; D gene uncertain. V dropped 1 base and J dropped 6 bases, with 12 bases sitting between them. The CDR3 length is 13 residues. Germline values: CDR1 DFQATT, CDR2 SNEGSKA (reference sequence). In nucleotides, the CDR3 is TGCAGTGCTAGAGTGGACGGGTGGCCTGAAGCTTTCTTT. It codes for CSARVDGWPEAFF.

This sequence joins TRBV25-1 and TRBJ1-2; 9 bases align to TRBD1. Germline CDR1 MGHDK, CDR2 SYGVNS. The CDR3 is made up of 17 amino acids. V gave up 5 bases and J gave up 5 bases; unmatched junction bases: 15. CDR3 nucleotides: TGTGCCAGCAGTCCCCGGGACAGGGATCTGTTGGGGTATGGCTACACCTTC. Its protein product is CASSPRDRDLLGYGYTF.

V gene TRBV24-1 combines with J gene TRBJ2-1; D call uncertain. This CDR3 region has 12 residues. Trimming cost V 4 bases and J 8 bases, with 8 bases left between them. Germline V lookup: CDR1 KGHDR, CDR2 SFDVKD. CDR3 protein: CATSDLDHEQFF. DNA for the CDR3: TGTGCCACCAGTGACCTAGACCATGAGCAGTTCTTC.

V is TRBV20-1 and J is TRBJ2-2; 8 bases align to TRBD2. CDR3 length equals 16 residues. The germline gives CDR1 DFQATT, CDR2 SNEGSKA (reference sequence). The ends lost 2 bases at V and 2 bases at J; junction bases unmatched: 7. The chain's CDR3 is CSARPRLASNTGELFF. DNA of the CDR3: TGCAGTGCTAGACCTCGACTAGCGTCTAACACCGGGGAGCTGTTTTTT.

V and J are TRBV7-3 and TRBJ2-1, with 8 nucleotides matching TRBD2. This CDR3 contains 14 residues. Germline trimming cut 2 bases from V and 10 bases from J; bases unmatched to any gene: 7. CDR1 and CDR2 (germline): SGHTA, FQGTGA. The CDR3 DNA is TGTGCCAGCAGCTTAGCCAGCGGGAGAAACGAGCAGTTCTTC. The encoded protein is CASSLASGRNEQFF.

This chain connects TRBV2 to TRBJ2-7; D gene ambiguous. V shed 1 base and J shed 0 bases, with 10 bases lying between them. The CDR3 runs to 15 residues. CDR1 is SNHLY and CDR2 is FYNNEI in the germline V gene. The CDR3 DNA reads TGTGCCAGCAGTGAAGGGACGCCCGCCTCCTACGAGCAGTACTTC. This encodes CASSEGTPASYEQYF.

This clonotype was picked up many times. This chain uses TRBV6-1 with TRBJ2-2, with 11 nucleotides matching TRBD1. The germline V gene encodes CDR1 MNHNS and CDR2 SASEGT. The CDR3 length is 15 residues. The V and J ends lost 8 bases and 7 bases, in that order; junction bases with no gene match: 9. The CDR3 nucleotides read TGTGCCAGCTTTAAAGGACAGGGGGCGCGCGGGGAGCTGTTTTTT. It is translated as CASFKGQGARGELFF.

This clonotype was seen more than once but under ten times. The chain employs TRBV6-4 and TRBJ1-1; TRBD1 matches at 7 bases. This CDR3 spans 15 amino acids. Germline CDR1 MRHNA, CDR2 SNTAGT. V gave up 6 bases and J gave up 1 base; unmatched junction bases: 8. The CDR3 coding sequence is TGTGCCAGCAGAGACCGGGACAGCCCGAACACTGAAGCTTTCTTT. This sequence encodes CASRDRDSPNTEAFF.

The chain employs TRBV7-6 and TRBJ2-1; D may be TRBD2 (5 bases). CDR1 SGHVS and CDR2 FNYEAQ come from the germline V gene. V was cut by 3 bases and J by 3 bases, with 15 bases left in between. This CDR3 has 16 amino acids. The CDR3 spells CASSFSIERHYNEQFF. The CDR3 DNA is TGTGCCAGCAGCTTTTCCATAGAGCGGCACTACAATGAGCAGTTCTTC.

A single count supports this clonotype. This rearrangement joins TRBV2 to TRBJ1-2; no clear D gene. With 4 bases removed from V and 4 bases from J, the gap between germline ends came to 13 bases. Germline assignment: CDR1 SNHLY and CDR2 FYNNEI. CDR3 length equals 14 residues. In DNA form, the CDR3 reads TGTGCCAGCAGTGGGGCTGGGATTATCTATGGCTACACCTTC. Its protein product is CASSGAGIIYGYTF.

The CDR3 nucleotides are TGTGCCAGCAGTTTGCACAGGGGCGAGGACACTGAAGCTTTCTTT. The encoded protein is CASSLHRGEDTEAFF. This chain links TRBV27 with TRBJ1-1; 7 nucleotides line up with TRBD1. The germline V gene has CDR1 MNHEY and CDR2 SMNVEV (reference sequence). The CDR3 is made up of 15 amino acids. V was clipped by 3 bases and J by 3 bases; unmatched bases: 7.

V is TRBV7-6 and J is TRBJ2-3, with D perhaps TRBD2 (5 bases). CDR3 length: 14 residues. Germline-derived CDR1 and CDR2 are SGHVS and FNYEAQ. Between the trimmed V and J ends, which lost 1 base and 4 bases, there was a span of 9 bases. CDR3 region: CASSLVGSADTQYF. In DNA form, the CDR3 reads TGTGCCAGCAGCTTAGTCGGTAGCGCAGATACGCAGTATTTT.

The chain carries TRBV9 and TRBJ2-2, with D possibly being TRBD2 (7 bases). Germline V CDR1 and CDR2: SGDLS, YYNGEE. The CDR3 covers 15 residues. The V end was cut by 0 bases, the J end by 5 bases, with 11 bases between. CDR3: CASSVEGGGTGELFF. The CDR3 nucleotides are TGTGCCAGCAGCGTAGAAGGGGGGGGAACCGGGGAGCTGTTTTTT.